This entry features one T cell receptor (beta chain) sequence. After removal of 6 bases from V and 7 bases from J, the junction contained 6 bases not matched to a gene. Germline assignment: CDR1 MDHEN and CDR2 SYDVKM. The CDR3 spans 14 residues. The data originate from a study of blood T cell repertoires in COVID-19. Study summary: The samples span acute and convalescent COVID-19 from the United States, Italy and Spain. T cells, B-cell-depleted T cells, or PBMCs supplied cDNA or gDNA.

Individuals aged 18 to 89 years were recruited from fewer than 30 US areas. Generated by immunoSEQ multiplex PCR, the TCRdb table keeps only in-frame clones and is missing some. The sample has 140,000 to 150,000 clones; around 86% are singletons. The chain is built from TRBV28 and TRBJ1-4; the match to TRBD1 covers 9 bases. This receptor was identified in a man aged 45-65 years who had recovered from COVID-19. Sequenced: PBMCs or T cells enriched from blood (not recorded which). The CDR3: CASRSTGGGEKLFF. CDR3 bases: TGTGCCAGCAGATCGACAGGGGGAGGTGAAAAACTGTTTTTT.